Sequencing of this T cell receptor beta chain was carried out in a study of T-cell memory formation after mild COVID-19. MiXCR was run by TCRdb on the 5' RACE reads, yielding one entry per CDR3 protein. Of hundreds of thousands of distinct CDR3 sequences detected, about 17% appear once; the ten largest clones hold roughly 21%. The specimen was PBMCs or a T cell subset sorted from them (not recorded which). The sequence came from a man aged 18 to 30 who had mild COVID-19 (a few samples of this study predate the infection). Cell type and time point are not known.

In DNA form, the CDR3 reads TGTGCCAGCAGTGCTCGGGGGGCAAGTCCAGATACGCAGTATTTT. It is translated as CASSARGASPDTQYF. The V call is TRBV2, the J call TRBJ2-3; possibly TRBD2 for D (7 bases). CDR3 length equals 15 residues. Trimming left V 4 bases short and J 4 bases short, with 15 bases between. The germline gives CDR1 SNHLY, CDR2 FYNNEI.